The clone carrying this T cell receptor beta chain was detected a few times. There are 13 residues in the CDR3. Trimming stripped 6 bases from V and 5 bases from J, with 11 bases between. Germline values: CDR1 MDHEN, CDR2 SYDVKM. This sample was taken from a study of beta chain features in type 1 diabetes. Expressed TCRB transcripts got sequenced, as all isolated RNA was reverse transcribed. Data came from immunoSEQ multiplex PCR; TCRdb stores just in-frame clones and leaves some out. The data hold hundreds of thousands of clones, with roughly an eighth observed a single time. The source is a man in his late teens or twenties in good health. The rearrangement joins TRBV28 to TRBJ2-1; the D gene is possibly TRBD1 (6 bases). The sequencing input was naive CD4+ T cells from blood. In nucleotides, the CDR3 is TGTGCCAGCAGCAAGGACAGCCACAATGAGCAGTTCTTC. This sequence encodes CASSKDSHNEQFF.